The source of this T cell receptor beta chain is a study of blood T cell repertoires in COVID-19. The overall study: Spain, Italy and the United States supplied samples that represented acute and convalescent COVID-19. In each case, the material was cDNA or gDNA derived from T cells, B-cell-depleted T cells, or PBMCs.

V was pared by 3 bases and J by 1 base, with 6 bases between. This CDR3 is built from 13 residues. Germline loops: CDR1 SGHTA, CDR2 FQGNSA. Per the original data handling: Amplification from reference gene primers served as the basis for estimated nucleated cell counts. The protocol was immunoSEQ multiplex PCR, while the TCRdb copy is restricted to in-frame clones and leaves out a portion. The V and J calls and clone size were taken over from that table, and D and trimming were inferred from the DNA. The table lists 65,000 to 75,000 clones, roughly 80% of them singletons, with around 9.6% in the top ten.

Sequenced: peripheral blood. The chain links TRBV7-2 to TRBJ1-2; D is ambiguous. The source is a woman older than 75 with acute or convalescent COVID-19. The CDR3 sequence is CASSFGLNYGYTF. In DNA form, the CDR3 reads TGTGCCAGCAGCTTCGGACTTAACTATGGCTACACCTTC.